The entry below gives a single T cell receptor beta chain sequence along with its context. The data belong to a study of T cell responses to AZD1222 COVID-19 vaccine. Sequenced by immunoSEQ multiplex PCR; TCRdb stores in-frame clones only, minus some. The repertoire consists of over 140,000 clones, with roughly 90% occurring once and the leading ten covering roughly 5%. CDR1 is LGHNA and CDR2 is YNFKEQ in the germline V gene. The V and J ends lost 4 bases and 1 base respectively, with 16 bases between them. The CDR3 extends over 16 amino acids. The chain uses TRBV4-2 and TRBJ2-5; D tentatively fits TRBD1 or TRBD2 (5 bases each). The sequence was obtained from an adult in good health. The sample consisted of peripheral blood, taken on day 0 of AZD1222 vaccination. The CDR3 loop reads CASSLAPGTPQETQYF. In DNA form, the CDR3 reads TGTGCCAGCAGCCTGGCCCCCGGGACCCCCCAAGAGACCCAGTACTTC.